This T cell receptor (beta chain) was identified in a study of blood T cells in healthy people across ages (dated by TCRdb to about 2015). Background for the entire study: Template switching captured roughly one uniquely barcoded TCR beta cDNA molecule per two T cells in model experiments. Using deep sequencing normalized with unique cDNA molecular identifiers, the study measured how TCR beta repertoire diversity changes with age. Four age groups were formed from the donors: young (average 16 years), middle-aged (approximately 42), aged (about 68) and long-lived (about 75). Two additional independent replicas of 1 million unique cDNA reads from the same blood draw were analyzed for two donors (one aged 18 to 29 and one aged 80 or older). To avoid experimental bias, donors of different ages were spread randomly across the sequencing lanes.

Donors were 30 to 45 systemically healthy Caucasian individuals from Russia aged roughly 6 to 90 years. Each donor gave 9 to 10 milliliters of peripheral blood, collected into EDTA-treated Vacutainer tubes. PBMCs were isolated by Ficoll-Paque density-gradient centrifugation, with at least 7 million obtained per sample. Trizol reagent was used to extract total RNA from the PBMCs, yielding at least 5.5 micrograms per sample. For every donor, flow cytometry on a PBMC aliquot measured the percentage of naive CD45RAhigh/CD27high T cells. What the authors observed across the whole study: Compared with the aged group, the long-lived group had more naive CD4+ T cells, fewer expanded clones and increased TCR diversity, a pattern suggesting age selection. The CMV infection status of donors was not known, potentially confounding age-related changes in expanded clonotypes. Estimates of total diversity based on one million sequenced T cells were regarded as lower bounds and as underestimates. Observed TCR beta diversity per million T cells fell roughly linearly with age, and a significant reduction was already apparent by age roughly 41. There was a strong correlation between observed TCR beta diversity and the percentage of naive T cells measured by flow cytometry. Conclusive comparison of naive and antigen-experienced compartments was prevented by the profiling of bulk unsorted PBMCs.

Spanning cysteine to phenylalanine, the CDR3 consists of 15 amino acids. Just the 45-base CDR3 DNA is kept, in frame starting at base 1. V and J lose 2 bases and 4 bases, and a span of 13 bases separates them. For CDR1 and CDR2, the germline V gene lists SNHLY and FYNNEI. With regard to this clonotype: Its specific antigen is unknown. Base qualities are not provided; no much larger clone lies one nucleotide away.

The library was made by 5' RACE. The sequencing machine was an Illumina HiSeq 2500. A second roughly 6 to 11 cycle PCR used a sample-barcoded 5' primer and a J-beta primer mix. A template-switch 5' adaptor carrying 12 random nucleotides introduced a unique molecular identifier onto each TCR beta cDNA molecule. At least 2.5 million CDR3-containing paired-end reads were obtained from each sample. All of the RNA was converted into first-strand cDNA using the Mint cDNA synthesis kit, with a TRBC-specific oligonucleotide serving as the primer. After uracil-DNA glycosylase treatment, a first 18-cycle PCR used universal primers M1SS and BC2_uni_R on all cDNA. Per the source publication's procedure: For normalization, 1 million high-quality reads were randomly selected from each sample, with every read carrying a distinct molecular identifier. Instead of being binned into consensus sequences, reads that shared molecular identifiers were thrown out. MiTCR, run with a Q25 quality threshold and the strictest error-elimination algorithm, handled CDR3 identification, clonotype clustering and error correction. A nonparametric unseen species model using Euler transformation provided a lower-bound estimate of total TCR beta diversity. TCRdb ran its own pipeline on the public reads, namely fastp trimming at Q25 and MiXCR clone calling, and kept in-frame beta chains. CDR3 protein duplicates are merged, each entry listing the most common genes and DNA. The V and J calls, along with clone size, are taken from TCRdb and not from the paper's own processing. The sample records 850,000 to 1,100,000 distinct CDR3 sequences, around two fifths of which are singletons. Together, the top ten hold roughly 14% of the sample.

The TCR sequence derives from a man aged 18 to 29 in good health. The chain couples TRBV2 to TRBJ2-3; the D gene assignment is ambiguous. The sequencing input was blood. Read as DNA, the sequence is TGTGCCAGCAGTGAACAAGGTTTGGTGGCAGATACGCAGTATTTT. Protein translation: CASSEQGLVADTQYF. With all but the CDR3 taken from the reference TRBV2 and TRBJ2-3 genes, the full variable domain is: EPEVTQTPSHQVTQMGQEVILRCVPISNHLYFYWYRQILGQKVEFLVSFYNNEISEKSEIFDDQFSVERPDGSNFTLKIRSTKLEDSAMYFCASSEQGLVADTQYFGPGTRLTVL.